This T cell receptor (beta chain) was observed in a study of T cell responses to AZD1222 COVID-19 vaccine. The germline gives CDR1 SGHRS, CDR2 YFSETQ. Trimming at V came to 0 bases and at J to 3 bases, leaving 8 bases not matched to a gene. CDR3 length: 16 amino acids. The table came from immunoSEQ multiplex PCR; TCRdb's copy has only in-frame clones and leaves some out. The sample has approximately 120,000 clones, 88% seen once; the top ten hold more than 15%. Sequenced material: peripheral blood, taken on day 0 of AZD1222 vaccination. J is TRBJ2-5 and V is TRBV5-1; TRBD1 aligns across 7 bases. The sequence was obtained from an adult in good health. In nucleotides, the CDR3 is TGCGCCAGCAGCTTGGCCGTAGCAGGGGGTAAAGAGACCCAGTACTTC. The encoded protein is CASSLAVAGGKETQYF.